These T cell receptor beta chains were read from a single sample in a study of blood T cell repertoires in COVID-19. Some clones are missing from TCRdb's copy, which holds only in-frame ones; the method was immunoSEQ multiplex PCR. The table lists about 270,000 clones, about 88% of them singletons. The specimen sequenced was PBMCs or T cells enriched from blood (not recorded which). Receptor source: a woman in her 50s who had recovered from COVID-19. Both conserved end residues are trimmed from each CDR3.

cdr3_aa | j_call | v_call
SVEVVQENTEAF | TRBJ1-1 | TRBV29-1
ASSYSRDSLNYGYT | TRBJ1-2 | TRBV6-2/TRBV6-3
ASSMGQNNQPQH | TRBJ1-5 | TRBV19
ASKGQLNTEAF | TRBJ1-1 | TRBV19
ASSRQIAASQETQY | TRBJ2-5 | TRBV11-1
ASSENGQGFTEAF | TRBJ1-1 | TRBV6-1
ASRGLAGGNEQY | TRBJ2-7 | TRBV2
ASSGEGYGYT | TRBJ1-2 | TRBV5-1
ASSEQGAGNTIY | TRBJ1-3 | TRBV2
ASSLRGPAVGSYEQY | TRBJ2-7 | TRBV4-1
ASSRGARIEQF | TRBJ2-1 | TRBV6-5
ASSPVVTPFMNTEAF | TRBJ1-1 | TRBV5-1
ASSPTDRTSNQPQH | TRBJ1-5 | TRBV19
ASSPGQGILNTEAF | TRBJ1-1 | TRBV5-1
ASSLFFDRGLATEAF | TRBJ1-1 | TRBV27
ASSPTGYYGYT | TRBJ1-2 | TRBV13
ASSFSPTGGGNIQY | TRBJ2-4 | TRBV7-2
AWESDRVVGGYT | TRBJ1-2 | TRBV7-9
ASSLTLALDTQY | TRBJ2-3 | TRBV7-3
ASSDRGPYSNQPQH | TRBJ1-5 | TRBV19
ASSTLGGDRNSPLH | TRBJ1-6 | TRBV7-2
ASSPRGDANTGELF | TRBJ2-2 | TRBV9
ASRGTGYNEQF | TRBJ2-1 | TRBV5-5
ASSVRGQIIASTDTQY | TRBJ2-3 | TRBV9
ASSYGTSPYNEQF | TRBJ2-1 | TRBV6-5
ASSQVISGRASLLSVMNEQF | TRBJ2-1 | TRBV3-1/TRBV3-2
AWSPHLGSGDQPQH | TRBJ1-5 | TRBV30
ASSDPTVAKNIQY | TRBJ2-4 | TRBV6-1
ASSVSPAITDTQY | TRBJ2-3 | TRBV9
ACRGEYNSPLH | TRBJ1-6 | TRBV30
ASSGQGGNQPQH | TRBJ1-5 | TRBV28
ASSLDPGGRTEAF | TRBJ1-1 | TRBV27
ASSSSITSGSYNEQF | TRBJ2-1 | TRBV7-2
ASSPISTGGNEKLF | TRBJ1-4 | TRBV9
ASSRPGGSYNEQF | TRBJ2-1 | TRBV5-1
ASSKQGDGYT | TRBJ1-2 | TRBV6-5
ASSLDRRQLMNTEAF | TRBJ1-1 | TRBV11-3
ASSDRKLARTDTQY | TRBJ2-3 | TRBV9
ASSFGRGPNEQY | TRBJ2-7 | TRBV27
ASTSGGESSYEQY | TRBJ2-7 | TRBV28
ASSLPGGTEAF | TRBJ1-1 | TRBV11-2